The source of this T cell receptor beta chain is a study of T cells in Graves' hyperthyroidism and ophthalmopathy. What was amplified from RNA transcripts were TCR beta CDR3 regions. A first-round RT-PCR of the TCR CDR3 used the HTBI primer set. One entry per CDR3 protein results from TCRdb running MiXCR on the multiplex PCR reads. The data show over 700,000 distinct CDR3 sequences, roughly a sixth seen once. Findings and limits, study-wide: Before onset, by a median of about seven months, the model predicted ophthalmopathy.

This clonotype came up a few times. Its cognate antigen is unknown. Patients aged 18 to 65 had newly diagnosed hyperthyroidism that had lasted under 2 months. Patients showing uncontrolled infection, other autoimmune disease, pregnancy or lactation were ineligible. Fresh 10 ml peripheral blood yielded PBMCs. The germline gives CDR1 SGHRS, CDR2 YFSETQ. The V gene lost 4 bases and the J gene lost 3 bases, with 16 bases spanning the gap. The CDR3 has 15 residues. The specimen was blood. The rearrangement links TRBV5-1 to TRBJ1-2, with D possibly TRBD1 on 6 matching bases. The clonotype comes from a woman aged 50 to 60 with Graves' hyperthyroidism that later progressed to Graves' ophthalmopathy. CDR3 residues: CASSPDRPDYYGYTF. CDR3 nucleotides: TGCGCCAGCAGCCCGGACAGACCCGACTACTATGGCTACACCTTC. The full variable domain, completed using reference TRBV5-1 and TRBJ1-2, is KAGVTQTPRYLIKTRGQQVTLSCSPISGHRSVSWYQQTPGQGLQFLFEYFSETQRNKGNFPGRFSGRQFSNSRSEMNVSTLELGDSALYLCASSPDRPDYYGYTFGSGTRLTVV.